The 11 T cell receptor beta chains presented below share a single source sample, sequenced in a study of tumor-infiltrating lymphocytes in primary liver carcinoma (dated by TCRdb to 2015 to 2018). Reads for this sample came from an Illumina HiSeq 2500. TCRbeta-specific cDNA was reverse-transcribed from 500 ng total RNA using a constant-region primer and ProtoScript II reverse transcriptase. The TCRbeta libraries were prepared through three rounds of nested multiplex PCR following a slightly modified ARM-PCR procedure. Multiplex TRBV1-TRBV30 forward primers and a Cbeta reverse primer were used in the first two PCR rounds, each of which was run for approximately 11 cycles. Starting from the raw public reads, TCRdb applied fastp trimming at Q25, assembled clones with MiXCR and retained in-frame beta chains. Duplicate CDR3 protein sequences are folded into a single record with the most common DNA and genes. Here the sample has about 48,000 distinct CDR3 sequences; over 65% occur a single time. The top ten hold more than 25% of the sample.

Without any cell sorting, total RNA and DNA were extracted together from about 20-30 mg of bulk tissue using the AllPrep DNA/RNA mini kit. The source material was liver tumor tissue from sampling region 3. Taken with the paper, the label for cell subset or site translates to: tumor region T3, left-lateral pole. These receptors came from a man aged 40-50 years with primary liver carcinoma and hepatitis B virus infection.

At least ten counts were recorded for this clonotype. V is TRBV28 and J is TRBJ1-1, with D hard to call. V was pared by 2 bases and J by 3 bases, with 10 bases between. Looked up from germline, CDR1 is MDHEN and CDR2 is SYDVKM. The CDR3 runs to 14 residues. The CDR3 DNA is TGTGCCAGCAGTTTAGGTACGGATTACACTGAAGCTTTCTTT. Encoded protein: CASSLGTDYTEAFF.

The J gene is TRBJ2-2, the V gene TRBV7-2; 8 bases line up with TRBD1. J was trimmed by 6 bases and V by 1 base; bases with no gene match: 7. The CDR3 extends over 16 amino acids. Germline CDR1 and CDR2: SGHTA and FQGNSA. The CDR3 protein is CASSLGGQGASGELFF. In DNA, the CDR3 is TGTGCCAGCAGCTTAGGGGGGCAGGGGGCATCCGGGGAGCTGTTTTTT.

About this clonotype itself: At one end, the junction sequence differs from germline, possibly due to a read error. The CDR3 nucleotides read TGTGACAGCAGCCCACGACAGGGTCGCAATGAGCAATTCTTC. Its protein is CDSSPRQGRNEQFF. V usage is TRBV11-3 and J usage is TRBJ2-1; 7 positions match TRBD1. The CDR3 contains 14 residues. In germline, CDR1 is SGHNT, CDR2 YENEEA. Looking up the rest from reference TRBV11-3 and TRBJ2-1 gives the full variable domain: EAGVVQSPRYKIIEKKQPVAFWCNPISGHNTLYWYLQNLGQGPELLIRYENEEAVDDSQLPKDRFSAERLKGVDSTLKIQPAELGDSAVYLCDSSPRQGRNEQFFGPGTRLTVL.

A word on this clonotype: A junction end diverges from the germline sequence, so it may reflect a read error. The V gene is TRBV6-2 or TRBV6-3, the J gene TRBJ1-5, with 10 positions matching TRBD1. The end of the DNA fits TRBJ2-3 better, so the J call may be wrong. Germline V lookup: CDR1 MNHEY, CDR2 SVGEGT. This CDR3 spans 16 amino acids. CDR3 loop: CVSSKGDRGGNQPQYF. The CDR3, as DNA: TGTGTCAGCAGTAAGGGGGACAGGGGTGGCAATCAGCCCCAGTATTTT.

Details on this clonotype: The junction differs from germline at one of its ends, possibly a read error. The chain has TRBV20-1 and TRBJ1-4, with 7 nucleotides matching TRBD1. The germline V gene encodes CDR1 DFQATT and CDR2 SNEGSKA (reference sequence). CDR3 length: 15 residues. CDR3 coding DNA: TGCAGTACTAGATTAAAGGGACAGAACAATGAAAAACTGTTTTTT. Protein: CSTRLKGQNNEKLFF.

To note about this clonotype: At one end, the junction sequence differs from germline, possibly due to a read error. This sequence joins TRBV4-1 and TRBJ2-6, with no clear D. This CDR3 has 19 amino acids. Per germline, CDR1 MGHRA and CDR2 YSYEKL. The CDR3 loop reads CASSQSYSANTVGANVLTF. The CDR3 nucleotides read TGTGCCAGCAGCCAAAGCTATTCAGCGAACACGGTCGGGGCCAACGTCCTGACTTTC.

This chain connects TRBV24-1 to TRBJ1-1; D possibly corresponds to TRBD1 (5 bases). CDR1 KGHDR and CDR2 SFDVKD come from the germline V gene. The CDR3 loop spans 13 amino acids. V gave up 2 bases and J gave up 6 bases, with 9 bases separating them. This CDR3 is CATSDSQGPEAFF. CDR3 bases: TGTGCCACCAGTGATTCCCAGGGCCCTGAAGCTTTCTTT.

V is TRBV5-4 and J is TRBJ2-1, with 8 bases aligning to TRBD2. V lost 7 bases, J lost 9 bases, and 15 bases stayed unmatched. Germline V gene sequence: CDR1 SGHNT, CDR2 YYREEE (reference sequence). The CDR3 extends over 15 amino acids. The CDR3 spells CASGSGIAGRAEQFF. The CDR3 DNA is TGTGCCAGCGGCTCTGGGATAGCGGGGAGAGCTGAGCAGTTCTTC.

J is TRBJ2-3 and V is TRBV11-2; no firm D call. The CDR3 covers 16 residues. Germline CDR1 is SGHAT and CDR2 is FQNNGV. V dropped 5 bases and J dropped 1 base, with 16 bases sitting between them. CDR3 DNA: TGTGCCAGCAGCCCGCCTGGTGGGTGGGGCACAGATACGCAGTATTTT. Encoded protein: CASSPPGGWGTDTQYF.

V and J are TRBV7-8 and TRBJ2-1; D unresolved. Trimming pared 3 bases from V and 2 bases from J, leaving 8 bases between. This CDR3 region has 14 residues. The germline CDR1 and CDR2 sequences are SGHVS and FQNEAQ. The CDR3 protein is CASSLADAYNEQFF. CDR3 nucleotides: TGTGCCAGCAGCTTGGCGGACGCCTACAATGAGCAGTTCTTC.

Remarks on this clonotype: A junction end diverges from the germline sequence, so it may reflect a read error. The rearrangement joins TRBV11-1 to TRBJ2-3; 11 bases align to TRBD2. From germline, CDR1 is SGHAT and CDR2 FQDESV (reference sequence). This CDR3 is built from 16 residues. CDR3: CAISKGLAVSTDAQYF. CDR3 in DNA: TGTGCCATCAGTAAGGGACTAGCGGTTAGCACAGATGCGCAGTATTTT.